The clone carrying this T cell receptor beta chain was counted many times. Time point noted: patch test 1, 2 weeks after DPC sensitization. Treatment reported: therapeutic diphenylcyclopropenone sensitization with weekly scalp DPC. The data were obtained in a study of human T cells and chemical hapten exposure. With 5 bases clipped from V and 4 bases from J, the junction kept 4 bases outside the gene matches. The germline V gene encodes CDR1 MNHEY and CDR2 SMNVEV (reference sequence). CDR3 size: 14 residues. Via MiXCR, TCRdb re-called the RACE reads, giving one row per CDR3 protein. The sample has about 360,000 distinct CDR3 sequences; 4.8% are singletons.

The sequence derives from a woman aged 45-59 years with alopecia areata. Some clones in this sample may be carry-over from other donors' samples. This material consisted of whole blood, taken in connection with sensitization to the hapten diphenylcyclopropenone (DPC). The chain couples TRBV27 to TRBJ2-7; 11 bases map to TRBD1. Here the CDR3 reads CASSHGTGGYEQYF. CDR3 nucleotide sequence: TGTGCCAGCAGTCACGGGACAGGGGGGTACGAGCAGTACTTC.